Shown below are 27 T cell receptor beta chains from a single sample sequenced in a study of vaccination and CD4 T cells after COVID-19. Treatment defined: approximately 9-day PBMC culture with coronavirus spike peptide pools or control peptides (ViraFEST assay). Harvesting of the unexposed donor's CD4+ T cells predated the COVID-19 pandemic (2011-2018). The Oncomine TCR Beta short-read assay was applied to DNA of cultured CD4+ T cells. TCRdb itself ran the PCR reads through MiXCR, one entry per CDR3 protein. The sample holds fewer than 2,000 distinct CDR3 sequences, just under 20% seen once. These TCRs' antigens remain unknown. Sequencing was carried out using CD4+ T cells from blood, cultured in vitro. Receptors originate from a human donor in good health.

The chain couples TRBV10-3 to TRBJ1-1; D is possibly TRBD1 (5 bases). Between the trimmed V and J ends, which lost 0 bases and 1 base, there was a span of 9 bases. CDR1 ENHRY and CDR2 SYGVKD come from the germline V gene. The CDR3 has 15 residues. In nucleotides, the CDR3 is TGTGCCATCAGTGAGTCCGGGACCGCGAACACTGAAGCTTTCTTT. Protein: CAISESGTANTEAFF.

The chain couples TRBV7-9 to TRBJ2-7, with D possibly being TRBD2 (6 bases). Trimming cost V 4 bases and J 2 bases, with 24 bases left between them. Germline V gene data show CDR1 as SEHNR and CDR2 as FQNEAQ (reference sequence). This CDR3 has 18 residues. CDR3: CASSSEPDWRGPPYEQYF. The CDR3 nucleotides read TGTGCCAGCAGCTCAGAGCCCGACTGGCGGGGTCCCCCCTACGAGCAGTACTTC.

This clonotype was recorded a few times. The chain carries TRBV10-2 and TRBJ2-7, with 10 bases identical to TRBD1. The trim removed 4 bases at V and 7 bases at J, leaving 4 bases unmatched. Germline V gene lookup returns CDR1 WSHSY and CDR2 SAAADI. This CDR3 comprises 13 residues. This CDR3 is CASSGTGGREQYF. DNA of the CDR3: TGCGCCAGCAGTGGGACAGGGGGAAGAGAGCAGTACTTC.

Notes on this clonotype: The junction does not match germline at one end; this may be a read error. This chain's CDR3 is CASSVRDRSPYEQHF. CDR3 DNA: TGTGCCAGCAGTGTTCGCGACAGGAGTCCCTACGAGCAGCACTTC. The J gene is TRBJ2-7, the V gene TRBV6-1; D might be TRBD1 (6 bases). The CDR3 totals 15 residues. Germline V CDR1 and CDR2: MNHNS, SASEGT.

This clonotype was seen only a few times. The V and J genes are TRBV20-1 and TRBJ2-5, with TRBD1 identical over 8 bases. Trimming removed 6 bases from V and 3 bases from J; junction bases left unmatched: 9. CDR1 and CDR2 from the germline V gene are DFQATT and SNEGSKA (reference sequence). The CDR3 sequence is 14 residues long. The CDR3: CSANERQGKETQYF. CDR3 DNA sequence: TGCAGTGCAAACGAACGACAGGGGAAAGAGACCCAGTACTTC.

This rearrangement joins TRBV18 to TRBJ1-3, with 7 bases lining up with TRBD1. CDR3 length: 18 residues. Trimming cost V 2 bases and J 3 bases; bases outside gene matches: 13. Germline lookup yields CDR1 KGHSH and CDR2 LQKENI. The CDR3 loop reads CASSPITGTADYGNTIYF. The CDR3 nucleotides read TGTGCCAGCTCACCAATTACCGGGACAGCCGATTATGGAAACACCATATATTTT.

This clonotype was seen a handful of times. J is TRBJ1-2 and V is TRBV19, with D perhaps matching TRBD1 (5 bases). V dropped 5 bases and J dropped 4 bases, with 8 bases sitting between them. This CDR3 has 12 residues. Germline assignment: CDR1 LNHDA and CDR2 SQIVND (reference sequence). The CDR3 here is CASSSGLYGYTF. The CDR3 DNA reads as TGTGCCAGTAGTTCAGGGCTCTATGGCTACACCTTC.

This clonotype was seen a handful of times. This chain joins TRBV5-1 and TRBJ2-7; tentative D call: TRBD1 (5 bases). The CDR3 runs to 14 residues. Germline assignment: CDR1 SGHRS and CDR2 YFSETQ. Trimming took 2 bases from V and 3 from J, leaving 12 bases between them. The CDR3 spells CASSFEATGYEQYF. CDR3 bases: TGCGCCAGCAGCTTTGAAGCTACAGGCTACGAGCAGTACTTC.

This clonotype showed up just a few times. The V and J genes are TRBV15 and TRBJ1-4; D gene uncertain. Germline CDR1 and CDR2: LNHNV and YYDKDF (reference sequence). The CDR3 covers 13 residues. V lost 3 bases and J 3 bases, leaving 5 bases between the germline ends. In DNA, the CDR3 is TGTGCCACCAGCAGGGTCTCTAATGAAAAACTGTTTTTT. Translating it yields CATSRVSNEKLFF.

Details on this clonotype: It may be a read error: a sequence one base away is much more abundant. The chain is built from TRBV7-9 and TRBJ1-5, with D unclear. From germline, CDR1 is SEHNR and CDR2 FQNEAQ (reference sequence). V dropped 10 bases and J dropped 5 bases, with 21 bases sitting between them. CDR3 length equals 15 residues. This CDR3 is CANSPTDAGDQPQHF. The CDR3 coding sequence is TGTGCCAACAGTCCAACGGATGCCGGGGATCAGCCCCAGCATTTT.

This clonotype was seen more than once but under ten times. CDR3 sequence (DNA): TGTGCCAGCAGTTTATTGGGGGGGCAGGGTGGACAGCCCCAGCATTTT. Its protein product is CASSLLGGQGGQPQHF. The chain links TRBV28 to TRBJ1-5; perhaps TRBD1 as D (6 bases). This CDR3 has 16 residues. Germline lookup yields CDR1 MDHEN and CDR2 SYDVKM. Trimming stripped 1 base from V and 7 bases from J, with 17 bases between.

This clonotype appeared a few times. The chain is built from TRBV27 and TRBJ2-3; D is possibly TRBD2 (5 bases). This CDR3 region has 16 residues. Trimming cost V 3 bases and J 4 bases, with 17 bases left between them. CDR1 is MNHEY and CDR2 is SMNVEV in the germline V gene (reference sequence). For the CDR3, the DNA is TGTGCCAGCAGTTTCCCGGGGATCCCCTCCCCAGATACGCAGTATTTT. Amino acid sequence: CASSFPGIPSPDTQYF.

The chain joins TRBV30 to TRBJ1-2; D ambiguous. Trimming shortened V by 2 bases and J by 8 bases, and 15 bases separated the two germline ends. The CDR3 runs 13 residues. Germline-derived CDR1 and CDR2 are GTSNPN and SVGIG (reference sequence). The CDR3 reads CAWSRNRVGGYTF. The CDR3 DNA reads TGTGCCTGGAGTAGGAACCGGGTGGGGGGCTACACCTTC.

This chain links TRBV6-2 or TRBV6-3 with TRBJ2-1; D remains unclear. The CDR3 runs to 12 residues. The germline V and J ends were trimmed by 0 bases and 10 bases, with 7 bases remaining between them. The germline CDR1 and CDR2 sequences are MNHEY and SVGEGT. DNA for the CDR3: TGTGCCAGCAGTTACTCGAATCGCGAGCAGTTCTTC. Translated: CASSYSNREQFF.

This clonotype was counted only a few times. V is TRBV12-3 or TRBV12-4 and J is TRBJ1-2, with 7 positions matching TRBD1. The V and J ends lost 6 bases and 4 bases, in that order; junction bases with no gene match: 5. CDR3 length: 13 amino acids. The CDR3 sequence: CASRPRGGYGYTF. The CDR3 coding sequence is TGTGCCAGCAGACCCAGGGGGGGCTATGGCTACACCTTC.

This clonotype was counted a few times. This chain connects TRBV5-4 to TRBJ1-1, with TRBD1 matching 8 bases. Germline CDR1 reads SGHNT; CDR2 reads YYREEE (reference sequence). The length of the CDR3 is 14 residues. With 5 bases clipped from V and 1 base from J, the junction kept 4 bases outside the gene matches. This CDR3 is CASRATGGNTEAFF. Written as DNA, the CDR3 is TGTGCCAGCAGGGCTACAGGGGGGAACACTGAAGCTTTCTTT.

This clonotype rates as medium-sized. V and J are TRBV5-8 and TRBJ1-5; D gene ambiguous. Deletions cut 4 bases from V and 4 bases from J, with 3 bases between. From germline, CDR1 is SGHTS and CDR2 YDEGEE. The CDR3 loop spans 11 amino acids. In DNA, the CDR3 is TGTGCCAGCAGCCTGAATCAGCCCCAGCATTTT. This translates into CASSLNQPQHF.

This chain connects TRBV20-1 to TRBJ2-5; no clear D gene. Germline V lookup: CDR1 DFQATT, CDR2 SNEGSKA (reference sequence). This CDR3 contains 14 residues. Deletions cut 0 bases from V and 1 base from J, with 9 bases between. CDR3 DNA: TGCAGTGCTAGAGATGACGGAACCCAAGAGACCCAGTACTTC. It translates to CSARDDGTQETQYF.

The chain employs TRBV5-8 and TRBJ2-5; tentatively, D is TRBD1 (6 bases). From germline, CDR1 is SGHTS and CDR2 YDEGEE. The CDR3 has 13 amino acids. V gave up 2 bases and J gave up 2 bases, with 7 bases separating them. The CDR3: CASSLQGQETQYF. The CDR3 DNA sequence: TGTGCCAGCAGCTTACAGGGACAAGAGACCCAGTACTTC. Complete variable domain (other parts from reference TRBV5-8 and TRBJ2-5): EAGVTQSPTHLIKTRGQQATLRCSPISGHTSVYWYQQALGLGLQFLLWYDEGEERNRGNFPPRFSGRQFPNYSSELNVNALELEDSALYLCASSLQGQETQYFGPGTRLLVL.

CDR3 residues: CASSSTGVHTGELFF. The CDR3 bases are TGTGCCAGCAGCTCGACGGGAGTACACACCGGGGAGCTGTTTTTT. The gene calls are TRBV7-3 and TRBJ2-2; D possibly corresponds to TRBD2 (6 bases). CDR3 size: 15 residues. Germline V lookup: CDR1 SGHTA, CDR2 FQGTGA. Trimming removed 4 bases at V and 3 bases at J, with 12 bases between.

The V call is TRBV30, the J call TRBJ1-6; D remains ambiguous. V shed 1 base and J shed 7 bases, with 11 bases lying between them. The CDR3 contains 14 residues. Germline values: CDR1 GTSNPN, CDR2 SVGIG (reference sequence). The chain's CDR3 is CAWSASRTNSPLHF. CDR3 bases: TGTGCCTGGAGTGCCTCCAGGACCAATTCACCCCTCCACTTT.

The chain's CDR3 is CASRELILTDTQYF. The DNA of the CDR3 is TGTGCCAGCAGGGAGTTGATCCTCACAGATACGCAGTATTTT. J is TRBJ2-3 and V is TRBV2; D is unclear. Per the germline V gene, CDR1 is SNHLY and CDR2 is FYNNEI. This CDR3 is 14 amino acids long. V lost 6 bases and J lost 2, with 12 bases in between.

The DNA for the CDR3 is TGTGCCAGCAGTGAGGTTGGGGGCGGTAGCACAGATACGCAGTATTTT. It codes for CASSEVGGGSTDTQYF. The gene calls are TRBV2 and TRBJ2-3; a possible D gene is TRBD1 (6 bases). Trimming took off 3 bases at V and 0 bases at J, with 13 bases between the two ends. CDR1 is SNHLY, CDR2 FYNNEI, per germline. CDR3 length equals 16 residues.

The chain carries TRBV7-9 and TRBJ2-7; 7 bases fit TRBD1. With V trimmed by 6 bases and J by 4 bases, 21 bases remained unmatched. Germline V CDR1 and CDR2: SEHNR, FQNEAQ (reference sequence). This CDR3 is built from 18 residues. The CDR3, as DNA: TGTGCCAGCAGGTTCATGTTGGGGACCGGGACAGATCCTTACGAGCAGTACTTC. This gives the protein CASRFMLGTGTDPYEQYF.

This clonotype was detected a few times. The chain carries TRBV5-4 and TRBJ2-1; no firm D call. CDR3 length: 16 amino acids. Germline-derived CDR1 and CDR2 are SGHNT and YYREEE (reference sequence). With 0 bases removed from V and 5 bases from J, the gap between germline ends came to 15 bases. CDR3 in DNA: TGTGCCAGCAGCTTGGGTCGGGCATCGGTCGACAATGAGCAGTTCTTC. Translated, it gives CASSLGRASVDNEQFF.

As to this clonotype: The junction shows a germline mismatch at one end, possibly a read error. V usage is TRBV18 and J usage is TRBJ1-1, with D perhaps TRBD1 (5 bases). This CDR3 spans 14 amino acids. In germline, CDR1 is KGHSH, CDR2 LQKENI. CDR3 nucleotide sequence: TGTGTCAGCTCACCACCGGGGGTTTACACTGAAGCTTTCTTT. The encoded protein is CVSSPPGVYTEAFF.

This sequence joins TRBV30 and TRBJ2-7; D uncertain. Germline lookup yields CDR1 GTSNPN and CDR2 SVGIG (reference sequence). The ends were cut back, 0 bases at V and 9 bases at J, with 9 bases in the middle. The CDR3 has 11 amino acids. As DNA, the CDR3 is TGTGCCTGGAGTGTAGCCAGAGTGCAGTACTTC. It is translated as CAWSVARVQYF. Combining the CDR3 with reference TRBV30 and TRBJ2-7 gives the whole variable domain SQTIHQWPATLVQPVGSPLSLECTVEGTSNPNLYWYRQAAGRGLQLLFYSVGIGQISSEVPQNLSASRPQDRQFILSSKKLLLSDSGFYLCAWSVARVQYFGPGTRLTVT.